These 28 T cell receptor beta chains were all obtained from the same sample, sequenced in a study of T cell repertoires in cytomegalovirus infection. TCRdb re-derived calls from the reads in MiXCR, one entry per CDR3 protein. The sample includes some 700,000 distinct CDR3 sequences, around a third of them seen just once. No cognate antigen is known for these TCRs. Sequencing was performed on cultured PBMCs, taken from culture after CMV antigen stimulation. The receptors here all came from a human donor in good health (CMV status not recorded). Some clones in this sample may be carry-over from other donors' samples.

The sample holds many counts of this clonotype. This sequence joins TRBV12-3 or TRBV12-4 and TRBJ2-6; D is unclear. The V end lost 3 bases, the J end lost 1 base, and 7 bases lay between the germline ends. CDR3 size: 15 residues. The CDR3 reads CASSFGVSGANVLTF. The CDR3 nucleotides read TGTGCCAGCAGTTTCGGAGTGTCTGGGGCCAACGTCCTGACTTTC.

The J gene is TRBJ1-1, the V gene TRBV11-2; tentative D call: TRBD1 (6 bases). In germline, CDR1 is SGHAT, CDR2 FQNNGV. CDR3 length: 16 residues. Trimming removed 5 bases at V and 3 bases at J, with 19 bases between. The CDR3 coding sequence is TGTGCCAGCAGCCCCACTCGCCAGGGGAGGGACACTGAAGCTTTCTTT. Translating it yields CASSPTRQGRDTEAFF.

This clonotype occurred a few times. The V and J genes are TRBV7-8 and TRBJ2-4; 14 bases fit TRBD2. The CDR3 length is 17 residues. V trimming: 4 bases; J trimming: 2 bases; junction bases outside the gene matches: 4. Looked up from germline, CDR1 is SGHVS and CDR2 is FQNEAQ. CDR3 bases: TGTGCCAGCAGCTGGGGACTAGCGGGAGTGTCCAAAAACATTCAGTACTTC. Protein sequence: CASSWGLAGVSKNIQYF. The full variable domain, with the rest looked up from reference TRBV7-8 and TRBJ2-4, is GAGVSQSPRYKVAKRGQDVALRCDPISGHVSLFWYQQALGQGPEFLTYFQNEAQLDKSGLPSDRFFAERPEGSVSTLKIQRTQQEDSAVYLCASSWGLAGVSKNIQYFGAGTRLSVL.

In this sample, this clonotype turned up a few times. The V gene is TRBV15, the J gene TRBJ1-1; weak D call: TRBD1 (6 bases). Looked up from germline, CDR1 is LNHNV and CDR2 is YYDKDF (reference sequence). The V and J ends lost 0 bases and 3 bases respectively, with 20 bases between them. This CDR3 contains 18 residues. The CDR3 loop is CATSRDSVYVGTHTEAFF. The CDR3 nucleotides are TGTGCCACCAGCAGAGACTCAGTATATGTGGGGACACACACTGAAGCTTTCTTT.

The rearrangement joins TRBV10-3 to TRBJ2-3; D unclear. V was clipped by 2 bases and J by 6 bases, with 9 bases between them. Germline V gene sequence: CDR1 ENHRY, CDR2 SYGVKD. The CDR3 is made up of 13 amino acids. Here the CDR3 reads CAISEHLPDTQYF. The CDR3 region has the DNA TGTGCCATCAGTGAGCACCTGCCCGATACGCAGTATTTT.

This clonotype was found a few times. CDR3 protein: CASSLDGRAFEQYF. The CDR3 nucleotides are TGTGCCAGCAGTTTGGACGGGAGGGCCTTCGAGCAGTACTTC. This chain uses TRBV27 with TRBJ2-7; 8 bases line up with TRBD2. The V gene end was trimmed by 3 bases and the J gene end by 6 bases; junction bases not matched to a gene: 7. CDR1 and CDR2 from the germline V gene are MNHEY and SMNVEV (reference sequence). The CDR3 contains 14 residues.

The table lists this clonotype with a count of one. The rearrangement links TRBV7-9 to TRBJ2-3, with 13 nucleotides matching TRBD2. J was trimmed by 2 bases and V by 5 bases; bases with no gene match: 7. This CDR3 comprises 17 residues. CDR1 and CDR2 from the germline V gene are SEHNR and FQNEAQ (reference sequence). The CDR3 DNA reads as TGTGCCAGCAGCCCGGGGACTAGCGGGGCACACACAGATACGCAGTATTTT. Amino acids: CASSPGTSGAHTDTQYF.

The rearrangement joins TRBV6-1 to TRBJ2-1; possibly TRBD2 for D (6 bases). Between the trimmed V and J ends, which lost 4 bases and 7 bases, there was a span of 17 bases. The CDR3 spans 15 residues. Germline V gene sequence: CDR1 MNHNS, CDR2 SASEGT. This CDR3 is CASSGGLEGPNEQFF. The CDR3, as DNA: TGTGCCAGCAGTGGGGGACTCGAAGGTCCAAATGAGCAGTTCTTC.

This clonotype was found many times. The V call is TRBV7-9, the J call TRBJ2-6; D assignment may be TRBD1 or TRBD2 (6 bases each). The CDR3 spans 16 residues. Germline V gives CDR1 SEHNR, CDR2 FQNEAQ (reference sequence). The V end lost 7 bases, the J end lost 2 bases, and 15 bases lay between the germline ends. CDR3 in DNA: TGTGCCAGCACGTTGGCCCGGGGGCCTGGGGCCAACGTCCTGACTTTC. Amino acid sequence: CASTLARGPGANVLTF. The complete variable domain, with remaining parts taken from reference TRBV7-9 and TRBJ2-6, reads DTGVSQNPRHKITKRGQNVTFRCDPISEHNRLYWYRQTLGQGPEFLTYFQNEAQLEKSRLLSDRFSAERPKGSFSTLEIQRTEQGDSAMYLCASTLARGPGANVLTFGAGSRLTVL.

This clonotype was observed many times. This sequence joins TRBV5-4 and TRBJ2-5, with D possibly matching TRBD2 (6 bases). Germline V gene data show CDR1 as SGHNT and CDR2 as YYREEE (reference sequence). CDR3 size: 13 residues. V shed 2 bases and J shed 5 bases, with 10 bases lying between them. DNA for the CDR3: TGTGCCAGCAGCTTAGAAGGGAGGGAGACCCAGTACTTC. As protein: CASSLEGRETQYF.

The chain couples TRBV9 to TRBJ2-1; 13 nucleotides agree with TRBD2. The CDR3 is 19 amino acids. The V and J ends lost 4 bases and 3 bases, in that order; junction bases with no gene match: 13. CDR1 and CDR2 from the germline V gene are SGDLS and YYNGEE. CDR3 sequence: CASSTRLAGGPWGYNEQFF. The CDR3 coding sequence is TGTGCCAGCAGCACTCGACTAGCGGGGGGTCCCTGGGGCTACAATGAGCAGTTCTTC. The variable domain in full, completed from reference TRBV9 and TRBJ2-1, reads DSGVTQTPKHLITATGQRVTLRCSPRSGDLSVYWYQQSLDQGLQFLIQYYNGEERAKGNILERFSAQQFPDLHSELNLSSLELGDSALYFCASSTRLAGGPWGYNEQFFGPGTRLTVL.

The chain employs TRBV12-3 or TRBV12-4 and TRBJ2-7, with 7 positions matching TRBD2. The CDR3 sequence is 19 residues long. After removal of 7 bases from V and 4 bases from J, the junction contained 25 bases not matched to a gene. The CDR3 is CASTQPLALEGGPRYEQYF. The CDR3 bases are TGTGCCAGCACCCAACCCTTGGCCCTCGAGGGAGGGCCTAGGTACGAGCAGTACTTC.

The chain carries TRBV4-3 and TRBJ2-3; 14 nucleotides match TRBD2. Germline CDR1 LGHNA, CDR2 YSLEER. J lost 6 bases, V lost 3 bases, and 8 bases had no gene match. The CDR3 covers 17 residues. CDR3 in amino acids: CASSQNRLAGGGDTQYF. CDR3 bases: TGCGCCAGCAGCCAGAACCGACTAGCGGGAGGGGGTGATACGCAGTATTTT.

The chain uses TRBV7-2 and TRBJ2-7; D gene unclear. V lost 2 bases and J lost 0, with 11 bases in between. This CDR3 is 15 amino acids long. Germline V gene data show CDR1 as SGHTA and CDR2 as FQGNSA. The DNA for the CDR3 is TGTGCCAGCAGCTTAACCCACATTAGCTCCTACGAGCAGTACTTC. Translation: CASSLTHISSYEQYF.

At least ten counts were recorded for this clonotype. The chain employs TRBV7-2 and TRBJ2-7; D remains unclear. V was clipped by 2 bases and J by 6 bases, with 5 bases between them. This CDR3 is 11 amino acids long. Germline CDR1 and CDR2: SGHTA and FQGNSA. The DNA for the CDR3 is TGTGCCAGCAGCTTATATAGCGAGCAGTACTTC. Translation gives CASSLYSEQYF.

This clonotype was found a few times. V usage is TRBV7-8 and J usage is TRBJ2-7; 7 bases match TRBD2. This CDR3 comprises 13 residues. The V segment lost 5 bases and the J segment 6 bases; nucleotides outside the gene matches: 7. CDR1 and CDR2 (germline): SGHVS, FQNEAQ. CDR3 loop: CASSPRTSAEQYF. CDR3 sequence (DNA): TGTGCCAGCAGCCCTCGGACTAGTGCCGAGCAGTACTTC.

The chain recombines TRBV6-5 with TRBJ1-1; D perhaps matches TRBD1 (5 bases). This CDR3 has 17 amino acids. V was shortened by 0 bases and J by 0 bases, with 14 bases between the two germline ends. Looked up from germline, CDR1 is MNHEY and CDR2 is SVGAGI. CDR3 amino acids: CASSYSWQGRMNTEAFF. CDR3 coding DNA: TGTGCCAGCAGTTACTCTTGGCAGGGCCGGATGAACACTGAAGCTTTCTTT.

V and J are TRBV7-9 and TRBJ2-2, with 7 bases lining up with TRBD1. The CDR3 loop spans 16 amino acids. Germline V gene sequence: CDR1 SEHNR, CDR2 FQNEAQ (reference sequence). With 5 bases clipped from V and 1 base from J, the junction kept 7 bases outside the gene matches. The CDR3 DNA follows: TGTGCCAGCAGCCCCAAAGACAGGGTGAACACCGGGGAGCTGTTTTTT. Protein: CASSPKDRVNTGELFF.

This clonotype was observed at least ten times. The CDR3 spells CASSLAGSQPQHF. The CDR3 DNA sequence: TGTGCCAGCAGCTTAGCGGGCAGTCAGCCCCAGCATTTT. This chain uses TRBV7-9 with TRBJ1-5; D gene ambiguous. The CDR3 spans 13 residues. Germline V gene lookup returns CDR1 SEHNR and CDR2 FQNEAQ (reference sequence). The V and J ends lost 0 bases and 6 bases respectively, with 6 bases between them.

V gene TRBV11-1 combines with J gene TRBJ2-7; 8 nucleotides line up with TRBD2. Germline V gene lookup returns CDR1 SGHAT and CDR2 FQDESV (reference sequence). V shed 5 bases, J shed 5 bases, and the junction held 5 bases outside the gene matches. The CDR3 loop spans 13 amino acids. CDR3 in amino acids: CASSKTGLDEQYF. The CDR3 nucleotides are TGTGCCAGCAGCAAGACGGGACTAGACGAGCAGTACTTC.

This CDR3 is CSADRDSSYEQYF. As DNA, the CDR3 is TGCAGTGCTGACCGGGACAGCTCCTACGAGCAGTACTTC. V is TRBV20-1 and J is TRBJ2-7; 7 bases are a match to TRBD1. Germline-derived CDR1 and CDR2 are DFQATT and SNEGSKA (reference sequence). The CDR3 totals 13 residues. The ends lost 5 bases at V and 0 bases at J; junction bases unmatched: 4.

This clonotype has more than one count but fewer than ten. V usage is TRBV20-1 and J usage is TRBJ2-3; D is undetermined. Germline V CDR1 and CDR2: DFQATT, SNEGSKA (reference sequence). Deletions cut 2 bases from V and 2 bases from J, with 5 bases between. CDR3 length: 12 amino acids. The CDR3 bases are TGCAGTGCTAGATCCCTCACAGATACGCAGTATTTT. This sequence encodes CSARSLTDTQYF.

Only a few counts were recorded for this clonotype. The genes are TRBV12-3 or TRBV12-4 and TRBJ2-4; a possible D gene is TRBD2 (6 bases). The CDR3 runs 15 residues. Trimming took 6 bases from V and 4 from J, leaving 16 bases between them. The CDR3 DNA follows: TGTGCCAGCAGCCAAGCCGGGGGATTTAAAAACATTCAGTACTTC. It yields the protein CASSQAGGFKNIQYF.

The chain combines TRBV12-3 or TRBV12-4 with TRBJ2-7; perhaps D is TRBD1 or TRBD2 (5 bases each). Trimming pared 8 bases from V and 6 bases from J, leaving 17 bases between. CDR3 size: 13 residues. In DNA, the CDR3 is TGTGCCAGCGGGGCGGGCCGCCTTCGCGAGCAGTACTTC. It codes for CASGAGRLREQYF.

J is TRBJ2-3 and V is TRBV7-6, with D hard to call. V lost 5 bases to trimming and J lost 4 bases, with 10 bases between them. Per the germline V gene, CDR1 is SGHVS and CDR2 is FNYEAQ. The CDR3 sequence is 13 residues long. For the CDR3, the DNA is TGTGCCAGCAGCGCCCGTCAGGCAGATACGCAGTATTTT. Amino acid sequence: CASSARQADTQYF.

The V gene is TRBV6-2 or TRBV6-3, the J gene TRBJ2-5; 9 bases line up with TRBD1. The CDR3 spans 14 residues. The V gene end was trimmed by 5 bases and the J gene end by 5 bases; junction bases not matched to a gene: 6. The V gene's germline CDR1 is MNHEY and CDR2 SVGEGT. CDR3 loop: CASSDPGTGETQYF. Here the CDR3 DNA reads TGTGCCAGCAGTGACCCCGGGACAGGGGAGACCCAGTACTTC.

There are a few counts of this clonotype. The CDR3 sequence: CASSLARGHSYNSPLHF. CDR3 nucleotide sequence: TGTGCCAGCAGCTTAGCGAGGGGGCACTCCTATAATTCACCCCTCCACTTT. The genes are TRBV7-2 and TRBJ1-6, with 7 nucleotides matching TRBD1. CDR1 is SGHTA, CDR2 FQGNSA, per germline. The CDR3 is made up of 17 amino acids. The junction had 2 bases not matched to a gene; V was cut back by 0 bases and J by 0 bases.

The chain uses TRBV7-9 and TRBJ2-5; no firm D call. Per germline, CDR1 SEHNR and CDR2 FQNEAQ (reference sequence). Trimming left V 1 base short and J 7 bases short, with 13 bases between. The CDR3 is made up of 14 amino acids. The CDR3 DNA reads TGTGCCAGCAGCTTAGTACAGCCGACGGGGACCCAGTACTTC. Translated, it gives CASSLVQPTGTQYF.